The next 20 T cell receptor beta chains were all read from a single sample in a study of memory CD4+ T cells and cytomegalovirus serostatus. Data came from immunoSEQ multiplex PCR; TCRdb stores just in-frame clones and leaves some out. The data contain roughly 50,000 clones, about four fifths of them singletons. The sort gate was single viable CD3+CD4+CD8-CD45RO+ cells for memory CD4+ T cells. Sequenced material: memory CD4+ T cells from blood. The receptors derive from an adult in good health and CMV-seronegative. Some clones in this sample may be carry-over from other donors' samples.

This chain links TRBV18 with TRBJ1-2, with a weak D call TRBD1 (5 bases). The germline gives CDR1 KGHSH, CDR2 LQKENI. The CDR3 has 15 residues. Deletions cut 2 bases from V and 2 bases from J, with 12 bases between. The CDR3 nucleotides read TGTGCCAGCTCACCAACAGGCCCAGTAAACTATGGCTACACCTTC. Its translation is CASSPTGPVNYGYTF.

This sequence joins TRBV7-2 and TRBJ1-4; D perhaps matches TRBD1 (6 bases). Germline CDR1 reads SGHTA; CDR2 reads FQGNSA. The CDR3 runs 15 residues. Trimming took 1 base from V and 10 from J, leaving 16 bases between them. CDR3 loop: CASSLGGQRGGKLFF. CDR3 nucleotides: TGTGCCAGCAGCTTAGGAGGACAGAGGGGGGGAAAACTGTTTTTT.

In DNA, the CDR3 is TGTGCCAGCAGCTCGAGACAGGGAGGTCAGGAGACCCAGTACTTC. Its protein is CASSSRQGGQETQYF. J is TRBJ2-5 and V is TRBV7-2, with D possibly matching TRBD1 (7 bases). The CDR3 extends over 15 amino acids. Trimming stripped 4 bases from V and 5 bases from J, with 17 bases between. Looked up from germline, CDR1 is SGHTA and CDR2 is FQGNSA.

This rearrangement joins TRBV2 to TRBJ2-7, with D uncertain. This CDR3 spans 10 amino acids. Germline V gives CDR1 SNHLY, CDR2 FYNNEI. Trimming stripped 3 bases from V and 9 bases from J, with 6 bases between. The CDR3 DNA reads as TGTGCCAGCAGTGATGGGGTGCAGTACTTC. Residues: CASSDGVQYF. Complete variable domain (other parts from reference TRBV2 and TRBJ2-7): EPEVTQTPSHQVTQMGQEVILRCVPISNHLYFYWYRQILGQKVEFLVSFYNNEISEKSEIFDDQFSVERPDGSNFTLKIRSTKLEDSAMYFCASSDGVQYFGPGTRLTVT.

This clone showed up just once. The V call is TRBV30, the J call TRBJ2-3, with unresolved D. Germline values: CDR1 GTSNPN, CDR2 SVGIG (reference sequence). This CDR3 spans 12 amino acids. The V gene lost 1 base and the J gene lost 7 bases, with 9 bases spanning the gap. In nucleotides, the CDR3 is TGTGCCTGGAGTGCCTTGGGGTATACGCAGTATTTT. It is translated as CAWSALGYTQYF.

The gene calls are TRBV18 and TRBJ1-3, with 10 bases matching TRBD1. CDR3 length: 15 amino acids. V gave up 3 bases and J gave up 2 bases; unmatched junction bases: 1. In germline, CDR1 is KGHSH, CDR2 LQKENI. The CDR3 coding sequence is TGTGCCAGCTCACCGGACAGGGGGACTGGAAACACCATATATTTT. It yields the protein CASSPDRGTGNTIYF.

The chain links TRBV19 to TRBJ1-6; a possible D gene is TRBD1 (5 bases). Trimming left V 5 bases short and J 6 bases short, with 14 bases between. The germline V gene encodes CDR1 LNHDA and CDR2 SQIVND (reference sequence). This CDR3 is built from 15 residues. The CDR3 loop reads CASSLPGRTNSPLHF. In nucleotides, the CDR3 is TGTGCCAGTAGTTTGCCGGGACGGACTAATTCACCCCTCCACTTT.

The chain links TRBV28 to TRBJ2-7; 9 nucleotides line up with TRBD1. CDR3 length: 15 residues. Trimming removed 7 bases from V and 4 bases from J; junction bases left unmatched: 11. In germline, CDR1 is MDHEN, CDR2 SYDVKM. The CDR3 here is CASTLPGTGLYEQYF. The DNA for the CDR3 is TGTGCCAGCACCCTTCCTGGGACAGGGCTATACGAGCAGTACTTC. The variable domain in full, completed from reference TRBV28 and TRBJ2-7, reads DVKVTQSSRYLVKRTGEKVFLECVQDMDHENMFWYRQDPGLGLRLIYFSYDVKMKEKGDIPEGYSVSREKKERFSLILESASTNQTSMYLCASTLPGTGLYEQYFGPGTRLTVT.

The J gene is TRBJ2-2, the V gene TRBV5-4; weak D call: TRBD2 (6 bases). The CDR3 is 14 amino acids. Deletions cut 5 bases from V and 2 bases from J, with 10 bases between. Germline CDR1 reads SGHNT; CDR2 reads YYREEE (reference sequence). CDR3 protein: CASRVAANTGELFF. CDR3 sequence (DNA): TGTGCCAGCAGGGTAGCGGCCAACACCGGGGAGCTGTTTTTT. The complete variable domain, with remaining parts taken from reference TRBV5-4 and TRBJ2-2, reads ETGVTQSPTHLIKTRGQQVTLRCSSQSGHNTVSWYQQALGQGPQFIFQYYREEENGRGNFPPRFSGLQFPNYSSELNVNALELDDSALYLCASRVAANTGELFFGEGSRLTVL.

This clone occurred a few times. This rearrangement joins TRBV2 to TRBJ1-4; D might be TRBD1 (5 bases). V was cut by 6 bases and J by 7 bases, with 15 bases left in between. The CDR3 runs 14 residues. CDR1 is SNHLY and CDR2 is FYNNEI in the germline V gene. The CDR3: CASRDQQGGEKLFF. CDR3 nucleotide sequence: TGTGCCAGCAGGGACCAGCAGGGAGGTGAAAAACTGTTTTTT.

J is TRBJ1-1 and V is TRBV6-6; D unresolved. Germline V gives CDR1 MNHNY, CDR2 SVGAGI (reference sequence). This CDR3 has 11 residues. V was pared by 4 bases and J by 1 base, with 1 base between. The CDR3: CASSSNTEAFF. CDR3 in DNA: TGTGCCAGCAGTTCGAACACTGAAGCTTTCTTT.

The chain employs TRBV5-6 and TRBJ2-4; D assignment may be TRBD1 or TRBD2 (6 bases each). The CDR3 consists of 15 residues. CDR1 is SGHDT, CDR2 YYEEEE, per germline. V lost 4 bases and J lost 0, with 11 bases in between. CDR3 sequence reads: CASSRGGLAKNIQYF. The CDR3 DNA reads as TGTGCCAGCAGCCGAGGGGGACTAGCCAAAAACATTCAGTACTTC.

This chain joins TRBV7-2 and TRBJ2-3; D gene uncertain. The CDR3 is 12 amino acids. Germline CDR1 is SGHTA and CDR2 is FQGNSA. V lost 1 base to trimming and J lost 5 bases, with 4 bases between them. CDR3 sequence (DNA): TGTGCCAGCAGCTTAGGCCTAGATACGCAGTATTTT. As protein: CASSLGLDTQYF. The whole variable domain, remainder taken from reference TRBV7-2 and TRBJ2-3, is GAGVSQSPSNKVTEKGKDVELRCDPISGHTALYWYRQSLGQGLEFLIYFQGNSAPDKSGLPSDRFSAERTGGSVSTLTIQRTQQEDSAVYLCASSLGLDTQYFGPGTRLTVL.

The rearrangement links TRBV7-2 to TRBJ1-1; maybe TRBD1 (6 bases). The CDR3 extends over 16 amino acids. V lost 1 base and J lost 0, with 12 bases in between. The germline V gene has CDR1 SGHTA and CDR2 FQGNSA. CDR3 protein: CASSLDTGRMNTEAFF. The CDR3 nucleotides are TGTGCCAGCAGCTTAGACACAGGGCGTATGAACACTGAAGCTTTCTTT.

The sample holds a few counts of this clone. V and J are TRBV5-4 and TRBJ2-3; unclear D gene. The germline CDR1 and CDR2 sequences are SGHNT and YYREEE (reference sequence). The ends were cut back, 4 bases at V and 1 base at J, with 13 bases in the middle. The CDR3 sequence is 15 residues long. CDR3 sequence: CASSLLSGGTDTQYF. In DNA form, the CDR3 reads TGTGCCAGCAGCCTGTTGAGTGGGGGCACAGATACGCAGTATTTT.

Only a few counts were recorded for this clone. This chain connects TRBV10-1 to TRBJ1-1, with TRBD1 matching 9 bases. This CDR3 is 15 amino acids long. Looked up from germline, CDR1 is WNHNN and CDR2 is SYGVQD (reference sequence). Trimming took 5 bases from V and 1 from J; bases not matched to a gene: 5. The DNA of the CDR3 is TGCGCCAGCAGTCTTACAGGGGGCAAGAACACTGAAGCTTTCTTT. As protein: CASSLTGGKNTEAFF.

The sample holds one count of this clone. This rearrangement joins TRBV9 to TRBJ1-2; 9 nucleotides match TRBD1. The CDR3 consists of 15 residues. V shed 2 bases, J shed 4 bases, and the junction held 6 bases outside the gene matches. Germline V gene lookup returns CDR1 SGDLS and CDR2 YYNGEE. CDR3 amino acids: CASSVGQGNGYGYTF. In nucleotides, the CDR3 is TGTGCCAGCAGCGTCGGACAGGGGAACGGCTATGGCTACACCTTC.

This clone was found a few times. V usage is TRBV5-1 and J usage is TRBJ2-5; 7 bases align to TRBD2. This CDR3 has 14 amino acids. With 4 bases clipped from V and 5 bases from J, the junction kept 8 bases outside the gene matches. CDR1 is SGHRS and CDR2 is YFSETQ in the germline V gene. The CDR3 DNA is TGCGCCAGCAGCCCCTGGCAGGGAGGGGAGACCCAGTACTTC. Protein: CASSPWQGGETQYF.

This clone has more than one count but fewer than ten. The chain combines TRBV4-1 with TRBJ2-4, with TRBD2 as a possible D gene (5 bases). The CDR3 is made up of 16 amino acids. V was clipped by 6 bases and J by 1 base, with 16 bases between them. Germline V gene lookup returns CDR1 MGHRA and CDR2 YSYEKL. The DNA for the CDR3 is TGCGCCAGCAGTATAGCGAGGTTGGAGGCCAAAAACATTCAGTACTTC. It specifies CASSIARLEAKNIQYF.

This clone was counted between two and nine times. The chain employs TRBV4-2 and TRBJ1-1, with 7 nucleotides matching TRBD1. The V and J ends lost 1 base and 5 bases, in that order; junction bases with no gene match: 7. CDR1 is LGHNA, CDR2 YNFKEQ, per germline. This CDR3 region has 15 residues. The CDR3 loop reads CASSQVPQDRTEAFF. CDR3 in DNA: TGTGCCAGCAGCCAAGTCCCCCAGGACAGGACTGAAGCTTTCTTT.